These 29 T cell receptor beta chains were sequenced from one sample in a study of high-grade serous ovarian cancer treatment subgroups. Assay: immunoSEQ multiplex PCR; the TCRdb copy retains only in-frame clones and omits some. Of tens of thousands of clones listed, approximately 79% are singletons. Tumor samples were obtained before definitive surgery or chemotherapy. Sequencing used tumor tissue. All receptors come from a human donor with high-grade serous ovarian cancer.

The V gene is TRBV2, the J gene TRBJ2-5, with 8 positions matching TRBD1. The CDR3 runs 15 residues. J was trimmed by 6 bases and V by 6 bases; bases with no gene match: 12. Germline CDR1 is SNHLY and CDR2 is FYNNEI. This CDR3 reads CASRGGRGHGKTQYF. Here the CDR3 DNA reads TGTGCCAGCAGGGGAGGCAGGGGGCACGGAAAGACCCAGTACTTC. Complete variable domain (other parts from reference TRBV2 and TRBJ2-5): EPEVTQTPSHQVTQMGQEVILRCVPISNHLYFYWYRQILGQKVEFLVSFYNNEISEKSEIFDDQFSVERPDGSNFTLKIRSTKLEDSAMYFCASRGGRGHGKTQYFGPGTRLLVL.

CDR3 DNA sequence: TGTGCCACCAGCAGAGGAGGGGCCTACTACAATGAGCAGTTCTTC. This encodes CATSRGGAYYNEQFF. V gene TRBV15 combines with J gene TRBJ2-1; D is perhaps TRBD1 or TRBD2 (5 bases each). The CDR3 totals 15 residues. V dropped 1 base and J dropped 3 bases, with 10 bases sitting between them. Germline CDR1 LNHNV, CDR2 YYDKDF (reference sequence).

The chain carries TRBV11-2 and TRBJ2-2; 8 bases are a match to TRBD1. This CDR3 spans 18 amino acids. Germline V lookup: CDR1 SGHAT, CDR2 FQNNGV. The trim removed 2 bases at V and 5 bases at J, leaving 13 bases unmatched. The CDR3 region is CASSLLVGGTGRTGELFF. Written as DNA, the CDR3 is TGTGCCAGCAGCTTATTGGTTGGCGGGACAGGTAGAACCGGGGAGCTGTTTTTT.

The chain has TRBV7-2 and TRBJ2-1; D remains ambiguous. V shed 10 bases and J shed 0 bases, with 13 bases lying between them. Looked up from germline, CDR1 is SGHTA and CDR2 is FQGNSA. This CDR3 comprises 14 residues. The DNA for the CDR3 is TGTGCCATATATACGTCCCGCTCCTACAATGAGCAGTTCTTC. Its protein product is CAIYTSRSYNEQFF.

The rearrangement joins TRBV5-1 to TRBJ2-3; D unclear. Germline loops: CDR1 SGHRS, CDR2 YFSETQ. V lost 0 bases, J lost 4 bases, and 3 bases lay in between. The CDR3 consists of 12 residues. CDR3 DNA sequence: TGCGCCAGCAGCTTGGCCGCAGATACGCAGTATTTT. This encodes CASSLAADTQYF.

This rearrangement joins TRBV29-1 to TRBJ1-1; D is unclear. V was shortened by 7 bases and J by 1 base, with 13 bases between the two germline ends. Germline loops: CDR1 SQVTM, CDR2 ANQGSEA. The CDR3 has 13 residues. CDR3 amino acids: CSGSDLRNTEAFF. CDR3 bases: TGCAGCGGATCGGACCTAAGGAACACTGAAGCTTTCTTT. Complete variable domain (other parts from reference TRBV29-1 and TRBJ1-1): SAVISQKPSRDICQRGTSLTIQCQVDSQVTMMFWYRQQPGQSLTLIATANQGSEATYESGFVIDKFPISRPNLTFSTLTVSNMSPEDSSIYLCSGSDLRNTEAFFGQGTRLTVV.

The chain joins TRBV10-3 to TRBJ2-7; D perhaps matches TRBD1 (6 bases). Looked up from germline, CDR1 is ENHRY and CDR2 is SYGVKD. CDR3 size: 15 residues. V was cut by 2 bases and J by 2 bases, with 13 bases left in between. CDR3 nucleotides: TGTGCCATCAGTGAGGGGGGCCTCGGTCCCTACGAGCAGTACTTC. Translation: CAISEGGLGPYEQYF.

This chain connects TRBV11-2 to TRBJ2-1, with D possibly TRBD1 on 6 matching bases. Germline V CDR1 and CDR2: SGHAT, FQNNGV. This CDR3 contains 13 residues. V lost 5 bases and J 15 bases, leaving 20 bases between the germline ends. CDR3 sequence (DNA): TGTGCCAGCAGCCCCGACCGCCCGACAGGTCCGTTCTTC. It yields the protein CASSPDRPTGPFF.

The chain links TRBV28 to TRBJ1-1; D ambiguous. Trimming shortened V by 3 bases and J by 11 bases, and 16 bases separated the two germline ends. In germline, CDR1 is MDHEN, CDR2 SYDVKM. The CDR3 sequence is 13 residues long. CDR3 coding DNA: TGTGCCAGCAGTTTCCGACGCAATGGATATGCTTTCTTT. Its protein product is CASSFRRNGYAFF.

The rearrangement links TRBV6-1 to TRBJ2-7, with D possibly called TRBD1 or TRBD2 (6 bases each). Germline V gene data show CDR1 as MNHNS and CDR2 as SASEGT. The CDR3 is 13 amino acids. Trimming left V 5 bases short and J 7 bases short, with 15 bases between. The CDR3 DNA is TGTGCCAGCAGTTTGGGGGGCGCCGGGGAGCAGTACTTC. Protein: CASSLGGAGEQYF.

The chain joins TRBV5-1 to TRBJ2-3; TRBD1 matches 8 bases. CDR1 and CDR2 (germline): SGHRS, YFSETQ. The trim removed 6 bases at V and 2 bases at J, leaving 5 bases unmatched. The CDR3 consists of 14 residues. CDR3 amino acids: CASTTGGYTDTQYF. CDR3 DNA: TGCGCCAGCACCACAGGGGGTTACACAGATACGCAGTATTTT.

The chain recombines TRBV7-2 with TRBJ1-2, with D possibly TRBD1 on 5 matching bases. With 2 bases removed from V and 7 bases from J, the gap between germline ends came to 11 bases. The CDR3 extends over 13 amino acids. CDR1 SGHTA and CDR2 FQGNSA come from the germline V gene. The CDR3 DNA is TGTGCCAGCAGCTTATCAGGGCAGGGTGGCTACACCTTC. Protein sequence: CASSLSGQGGYTF. Based on the CDR3 plus reference TRBV7-2 and TRBJ1-2, the full variable domain is GAGVSQSPSNKVTEKGKDVELRCDPISGHTALYWYRQSLGQGLEFLIYFQGNSAPDKSGLPSDRFSAERTGGSVSTLTIQRTQQEDSAVYLCASSLSGQGGYTFGSGTRLTVV.

The rearrangement joins TRBV7-8 to TRBJ2-7; TRBD2 is a possible D gene (6 bases). V was clipped by 4 bases and J by 2 bases, with 21 bases between them. CDR3 length equals 17 residues. CDR1 and CDR2 (germline): SGHVS, FQNEAQ. The CDR3 loop reads CASSSSGVAAPTYEQYF. The CDR3 nucleotides are TGTGCCAGCAGCTCCTCCGGAGTAGCGGCCCCAACCTACGAGCAGTACTTC.

The V gene is TRBV5-1, the J gene TRBJ2-5; TRBD2 matches at 7 bases. The length of the CDR3 is 14 residues. The V gene's germline CDR1 is SGHRS and CDR2 YFSETQ. The trim removed 4 bases at V and 1 base at J, leaving 4 bases unmatched. The CDR3 nucleotides read TGCGCCAGCAGCGGGGGACTACCCCAAGAGACCCAGTACTTC. Translated: CASSGGLPQETQYF.

V gene TRBV7-2 combines with J gene TRBJ2-1, with 11 nucleotides matching TRBD2. CDR3 length: 13 residues. From germline, CDR1 is SGHTA and CDR2 FQGNSA. J was trimmed by 8 bases and V by 4 bases; bases with no gene match: 1. The CDR3 loop is CASSYSGRDEQFF. The CDR3 DNA reads TGTGCCAGCAGCTATAGCGGGAGGGATGAGCAGTTCTTC.

This clone appeared once. J is TRBJ2-3 and V is TRBV9; D not resolved. This CDR3 contains 15 residues. Per the germline V gene, CDR1 is SGDLS and CDR2 is YYNGEE. Trimming pared 6 bases from V and 1 base from J, leaving 15 bases between. Here the CDR3 reads CASNGSPRGTDTQYF. The DNA of the CDR3 is TGTGCCAGCAACGGTTCGCCCCGGGGCACAGATACGCAGTATTTT.

This chain connects TRBV19 to TRBJ2-2; D is ambiguous. Germline CDR1 is LNHDA and CDR2 is SQIVND (reference sequence). The V gene lost 2 bases and the J gene lost 0 bases, with 7 bases spanning the gap. The CDR3 runs 15 residues. CDR3 sequence reads: CASSIREANTGELFF. The DNA for the CDR3 is TGTGCCAGTAGTATACGAGAGGCGAACACCGGGGAGCTGTTTTTT.

The chain carries TRBV21-1 and TRBJ1-5; the table's TRBD1 call for D was not verified on the DNA. TRBV21-1 is described as a pseudogene. The CDR3 has 21 amino acids. The CDR3 reads CASSKIKPRDRVGKSNQPQHF. CDR3 nucleotide sequence: TGTGCCAGCAGCAAAATCAAGCCCCGGGACAGGGTGGGAAAAAGCAATCAGCCCCAGCATTTT.

This clone has just one count. This chain links TRBV27 with TRBJ2-3, with D perhaps being TRBD1 or TRBD2 (5 bases each). The CDR3 spans 12 residues. V was clipped by 0 bases and J by 10 bases, with 8 bases between them. Germline V gene sequence: CDR1 MNHEY, CDR2 SMNVEV (reference sequence). This CDR3 reads CASSLSGTAQYF. The CDR3 region has the DNA TGTGCCAGCAGTTTATCCGGGACGGCGCAGTATTTT.

V is TRBV19 and J is TRBJ2-6; 8 bases map to TRBD1. Germline V CDR1 and CDR2: LNHDA, SQIVND (reference sequence). The V gene end was trimmed by 2 bases and the J gene end by 0 bases; junction bases not matched to a gene: 0. The CDR3 totals 16 residues. The CDR3, as DNA: TGTGCCAGTAGTATAACAGGGGGCTCTGGGGCCAACGTCCTGACTTTC. It codes for CASSITGGSGANVLTF.

The rearrangement uses TRBV7-9 and TRBJ2-2; TRBD2 might be the D (5 bases). The CDR3 contains 15 residues. Germline loops: CDR1 SEHNR, CDR2 FQNEAQ (reference sequence). Trimming cost V 2 bases and J 4 bases, with 11 bases left between them. The DNA for the CDR3 is TGTGCCAGCAGCTTACGAGGGCAGCTCACCGGGGAGCTGTTTTTT. Encoded protein: CASSLRGQLTGELFF.

V and J are TRBV7-9 and TRBJ1-2, with D uncertain. With 1 base removed from V and 1 base from J, the gap between germline ends came to 4 bases. Germline V gene lookup returns CDR1 SEHNR and CDR2 FQNEAQ (reference sequence). CDR3 length equals 13 residues. CDR3 in DNA: TGTGCCAGCAGCTTAGAGGGTAACTATGGCTACACCTTC. Encoded protein: CASSLEGNYGYTF.

This chain links TRBV11-2 with TRBJ2-1, with 7 bases aligning to TRBD1. The CDR3 is 16 residues long. Germline CDR1 and CDR2: SGHAT and FQNNGV. J gave up 3 bases and V 4 bases, and 9 bases lay outside the gene matches. The CDR3 DNA reads as TGTGCCAGCAGCTCCCAGGCAGGGGGAAGCTACAATGAGCAGTTCTTC. This translates into CASSSQAGGSYNEQFF.

This chain connects TRBV12-5 to TRBJ2-1, with D unclear. This CDR3 has 11 residues. Per germline, CDR1 LGHNT and CDR2 FRNRAP. V lost 6 bases to trimming and J lost 6 bases, with 6 bases between them. The CDR3 sequence is CASGTLNEQFF. The CDR3 nucleotides read TGTGCTAGTGGAACACTCAATGAGCAGTTCTTC.

This chain joins TRBV11-2 and TRBJ2-1, with D perhaps TRBD1 or TRBD2 (5 bases each). The CDR3 is 15 residues long. Trimming stripped 0 bases from V and 0 bases from J, with 6 bases between. Germline CDR1 and CDR2: SGHAT and FQNNGV. Here the CDR3 DNA reads TGTGCCAGCAGCTTAGAGGGGGACTCCTACAATGAGCAGTTCTTC. Protein sequence: CASSLEGDSYNEQFF. The whole variable domain, filled in from reference TRBV11-2 and TRBJ2-1, reads EAGVAQSPRYKIIEKRQSVAFWCNPISGHATLYWYQQILGQGPKLLIQFQNNGVVDDSQLPKDRFSAERLKGVDSTLKIQPAKLEDSAVYLCASSLEGDSYNEQFFGPGTRLTVL.

This clone was detected once. The chain has TRBV5-1 and TRBJ1-1, with no clear D. Germline loops: CDR1 SGHRS, CDR2 YFSETQ. The CDR3 spans 13 residues. V dropped 0 bases and J dropped 7 bases, with 10 bases sitting between them. The CDR3 DNA sequence: TGCGCCAGCAGCTTGGTCCGCGGCAATGAAGCTTTCTTT. Protein: CASSLVRGNEAFF.

The V and J genes are TRBV5-1 and TRBJ2-3, with TRBD2 as a possible D gene (6 bases). The CDR3 is 16 residues long. Per the germline V gene, CDR1 is SGHRS and CDR2 is YFSETQ. The V and J ends lost 5 bases and 0 bases respectively, with 16 bases between them. The chain's CDR3 is CASRAGTSTSTDTQYF. The DNA of the CDR3 is TGCGCCAGCAGGGCCGGGACTTCCACTAGCACAGATACGCAGTATTTT. Drawing the rest from reference TRBV5-1 and TRBJ2-3, the complete variable domain is KAGVTQTPRYLIKTRGQQVTLSCSPISGHRSVSWYQQTPGQGLQFLFEYFSETQRNKGNFPGRFSGRQFSNSRSEMNVSTLELGDSALYLCASRAGTSTSTDTQYFGPGTRLTVL.

The chain links TRBV19 to TRBJ1-1; D gene ambiguous. CDR1 LNHDA and CDR2 SQIVND come from the germline V gene (reference sequence). Trimming removed 3 bases at V and 2 bases at J, with 10 bases between. The CDR3 loop spans 14 amino acids. The DNA of the CDR3 is TGTGCCAGTAGTATCTTCGGCAGAAACACTGAAGCTTTCTTT. As protein: CASSIFGRNTEAFF.

The gene calls are TRBV4-2 and TRBJ2-7, with a possible D match to TRBD2 (6 bases). There are 15 residues in the CDR3. CDR1 and CDR2 (germline): LGHNA, YNFKEQ. The V and J ends lost 0 bases and 4 bases respectively, with 13 bases between them. CDR3 sequence reads: CASSQDGAGRYEQYF. DNA of the CDR3: TGTGCCAGCAGCCAAGACGGGGCGGGAAGATACGAGCAGTACTTC.